This T cell receptor beta chain came from a study of blood T cells in healthy people across ages. Study-wide results and limits: CMV status of donors was unknown, possibly confounding expanded clonotype changes.

In regard to this clonotype: Its antigen is unknown.

V lost 2 bases to trimming and J lost 5 bases, with 6 bases between them. The CDR3 runs 12 residues. Germline-derived CDR1 and CDR2 are SEHNR and FQNEAQ (reference sequence). A minimum of 6 micrograms of total RNA was extracted per sample. The authors ran a second PCR of about 7 to 12 cycles using a sample-barcoded 5' primer and a J-beta primer mix. Every cDNA molecule bore a tag from a template-switch adaptor containing 12 random nucleotides. MiXCR, applied by TCRdb to the 5' RACE reads, yields one record per CDR3 protein. The data show 550,000 to 700,000 distinct CDR3 sequences, about 26% seen once.

The sequence came from a woman between 70 and 85 years old in good health. The chain joins TRBV7-9 to TRBJ2-5; no definite D call. The sequenced sample was blood. Written as DNA, the CDR3 is TGTGCCAGCAGCTTACAGGTGGAGACCCAGTACTTC. Its protein is CASSLQVETQYF. The full variable domain, completed using reference TRBV7-9 and TRBJ2-5, is DTGVSQNPRHKITKRGQNVTFRCDPISEHNRLYWYRQTLGQGPEFLTYFQNEAQLEKSRLLSDRFSAERPKGSFSTLEIQRTEQGDSAMYLCASSLQVETQYFGPGTRLLVL.